These 16 T cell receptor beta chains came from one sample sequenced in a study of blood T cell repertoires in COVID-19. The data were produced by immunoSEQ multiplex PCR, yet TCRdb's version contains in-frame clones alone and is incomplete. The table has 220,000 or so clones, approximately 91% seen once. The sample consisted of peripheral blood. Every receptor here comes from a man in his sixties who had recovered from COVID-19.

This chain uses TRBV5-1 with TRBJ1-1; 7 bases fit TRBD1. The ends lost 5 bases at V and 1 base at J; junction bases unmatched: 2. In germline, CDR1 is SGHRS, CDR2 YFSETQ. CDR3 length: 13 residues. The DNA for the CDR3 is TGCGCCAGCAGAGGACAGGCGAACACTGAAGCTTTCTTT. It specifies CASRGQANTEAFF.

The chain has TRBV9 and TRBJ1-2, with 9 positions matching TRBD1. The germline gives CDR1 SGDLS, CDR2 YYNGEE. The V and J ends lost 3 bases and 8 bases, in that order; junction bases with no gene match: 11. The CDR3 has 15 residues. CDR3: CASSDTQGTGRGYTF. The CDR3 coding sequence is TGTGCCAGCAGCGATACCCAGGGGACAGGGAGAGGCTACACCTTC.

The chain is built from TRBV27 and TRBJ2-7, with TRBD2 identical over 9 bases. Germline V gene sequence: CDR1 MNHEY, CDR2 SMNVEV (reference sequence). CDR3 size: 15 residues. The V segment lost 6 bases and the J segment 2 bases; nucleotides outside the gene matches: 8. CDR3 region: CASRLGAGGTYEQYF. CDR3 sequence (DNA): TGTGCCAGCAGACTCGGGGCGGGAGGGACCTACGAGCAGTACTTC.

V and J are TRBV27 and TRBJ1-5, with 9 bases fitting TRBD1. In germline, CDR1 is MNHEY, CDR2 SMNVEV (reference sequence). The CDR3 has 15 amino acids. J gave up 7 bases and V 6 bases, and 10 bases lay outside the gene matches. The CDR3 region is CASSPWGQGWQPQHF. The CDR3 DNA reads as TGTGCCAGCAGCCCATGGGGACAGGGTTGGCAGCCCCAGCATTTT.

This clone was counted only a few times. CDR3 region: CASRQGASNQPQHF. DNA for the CDR3: TGTGCCAGCAGACAGGGGGCGAGCAATCAGCCCCAGCATTTT. V gene TRBV7-8 combines with J gene TRBJ1-5; 9 bases line up with TRBD1. Germline V gene lookup returns CDR1 SGHVS and CDR2 FQNEAQ. V lost 6 bases and J lost 1; bases outside the gene matches: 1. The CDR3 extends over 14 amino acids.

V is TRBV7-3 and J is TRBJ1-4; D is unresolved. The germline CDR1 and CDR2 sequences are SGHTA and FQGTGA. The length of the CDR3 is 17 residues. The V and J ends lost 3 bases and 3 bases respectively, with 17 bases between them. CDR3: CASSLTAEGSANEKLFF. The DNA for the CDR3 is TGTGCCAGCAGCTTGACCGCTGAGGGAAGTGCTAATGAAAAACTGTTTTTT.

The chain's CDR3 is CASSRTATNYEQYF. CDR3 in DNA: TGTGCCAGCAGTCGGACAGCAACTAACTACGAGCAGTACTTC. This chain links TRBV6-5 with TRBJ2-7; maybe TRBD1 (6 bases). Deletions cut 5 bases from V and 3 bases from J, with 14 bases between. Germline assignment: CDR1 MNHEY and CDR2 SVGAGI. The CDR3 has 14 residues.

The chain employs TRBV27 and TRBJ1-5, with TRBD1 as a possible D gene (5 bases). Germline CDR1 reads MNHEY; CDR2 reads SMNVEV (reference sequence). The V end was cut by 8 bases, the J end by 6 bases, with 17 bases between. This CDR3 contains 14 residues. The CDR3 nucleotides are TGTGCCAGCGGGGGGAGGGGATCGGGTCAGCCCCAGCATTTT. Its protein is CASGGRGSGQPQHF.

This clone showed up just once. This rearrangement joins TRBV5-6 to TRBJ1-5; D ambiguous. CDR1 SGHDT and CDR2 YYEEEE come from the germline V gene. The CDR3 runs to 15 residues. The V and J ends lost 1 base and 6 bases respectively, with 14 bases between them. The CDR3 nucleotides read TGTGCCAGCAGCTTGAGAACCCTGGGGAGTCAGCCCCAGCATTTT. It translates to CASSLRTLGSQPQHF.

This chain joins TRBV5-1 and TRBJ1-1; TRBD1 aligns across 7 bases. Germline trimming cut 3 bases from V and 0 bases from J; bases unmatched to any gene: 5. The germline V gene has CDR1 SGHRS and CDR2 YFSETQ. This CDR3 has 15 amino acids. CDR3: CASSSPTGVNTEAFF. DNA of the CDR3: TGCGCCAGCAGCTCCCCTACAGGGGTGAACACTGAAGCTTTCTTT. Based on the CDR3 plus reference TRBV5-1 and TRBJ1-1, the full variable domain is KAGVTQTPRYLIKTRGQQVTLSCSPISGHRSVSWYQQTPGQGLQFLFEYFSETQRNKGNFPGRFSGRQFSNSRSEMNVSTLELGDSALYLCASSSPTGVNTEAFFGQGTRLTVV.

The V gene is TRBV10-3, the J gene TRBJ1-1, with 7 bases lining up with TRBD1. Germline V lookup: CDR1 ENHRY, CDR2 SYGVKD. CDR3 length: 13 amino acids. V dropped 6 bases and J dropped 4; count of bases not matched to a gene: 5. The CDR3 DNA is TGTGCCATCAGGCAACAGGGGAGCACTGAAGCTTTCTTT. Protein: CAIRQQGSTEAFF.

This rearrangement joins TRBV2 to TRBJ1-2; 7 nucleotides agree with TRBD1. Trimming removed 6 bases from V and 2 bases from J; junction bases left unmatched: 3. This CDR3 contains 13 residues. Germline CDR1 reads SNHLY; CDR2 reads FYNNEI. CDR3 sequence (DNA): TGTGCCAGCAGGGGGACAGCCAACTATGGCTACACCTTC. Translated, it gives CASRGTANYGYTF. Full variable domain (remainder filled in from reference TRBV2 and TRBJ1-2): EPEVTQTPSHQVTQMGQEVILRCVPISNHLYFYWYRQILGQKVEFLVSFYNNEISEKSEIFDDQFSVERPDGSNFTLKIRSTKLEDSAMYFCASRGTANYGYTFGSGTRLTVV.

The chain carries TRBV5-5 and TRBJ1-3; the D gene is possibly TRBD1 (6 bases). V lost 2 bases, J lost 2 bases, and 11 bases lay in between. The CDR3 totals 15 residues. Germline CDR1 is SGHKS and CDR2 is YYEKEE (reference sequence). The CDR3 coding sequence is TGTGCCAGCAGCTTCCGACAGGCTCCTGGAAACACCATATATTTT. It yields the protein CASSFRQAPGNTIYF.

The chain carries TRBV28 and TRBJ1-1; D not certain. Germline lookup yields CDR1 MDHEN and CDR2 SYDVKM. V shed 5 bases and J shed 6 bases, with 19 bases lying between them. The CDR3 contains 15 residues. CDR3 amino acids: CASSPGGSQRSEAFF. In DNA, the CDR3 is TGTGCCAGCAGTCCCGGCGGGAGCCAGCGGTCTGAAGCTTTCTTT.

The V call is TRBV10-3, the J call TRBJ2-3, with TRBD2 identical over 12 bases. Losses at the gene ends were 0 bases for V and 5 bases for J; bases not matched to a gene: 3. Germline V lookup: CDR1 ENHRY, CDR2 SYGVKD. The CDR3 sequence is 16 residues long. In nucleotides, the CDR3 is TGTGCCATCAGTGAGTCGCTAGCGGGGGGGGAAGATACGCAGTATTTT. It yields the protein CAISESLAGGEDTQYF.

The chain uses TRBV5-6 and TRBJ1-2; TRBD1 agrees at 8 bases. This CDR3 contains 15 residues. CDR1 is SGHDT, CDR2 YYEEEE, per germline. J gave up 4 bases and V 1 base, and 6 bases lay outside the gene matches. The CDR3 sequence: CASSLPDRGGYGYTF. The CDR3 coding sequence is TGTGCCAGCAGCTTGCCCGACAGGGGAGGCTATGGCTACACCTTC.